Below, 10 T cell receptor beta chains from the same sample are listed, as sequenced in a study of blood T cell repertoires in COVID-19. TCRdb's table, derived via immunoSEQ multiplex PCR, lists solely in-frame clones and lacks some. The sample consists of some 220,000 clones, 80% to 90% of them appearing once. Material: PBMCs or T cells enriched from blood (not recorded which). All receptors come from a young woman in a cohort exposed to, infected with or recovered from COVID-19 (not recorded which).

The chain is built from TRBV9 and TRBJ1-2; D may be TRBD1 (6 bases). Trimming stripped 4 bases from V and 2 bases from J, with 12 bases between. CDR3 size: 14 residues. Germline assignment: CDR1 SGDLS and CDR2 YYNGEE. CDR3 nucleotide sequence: TGTGCCAGCAGCCCGACCCAGGGGAACTATGGCTACACCTTC. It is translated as CASSPTQGNYGYTF.

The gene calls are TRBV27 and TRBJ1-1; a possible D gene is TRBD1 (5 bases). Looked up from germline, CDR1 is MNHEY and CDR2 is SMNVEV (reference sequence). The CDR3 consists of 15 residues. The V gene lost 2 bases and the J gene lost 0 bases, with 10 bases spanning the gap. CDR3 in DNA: TGTGCCAGCAGTTTAAAGGGAGGGGTGAACACTGAAGCTTTCTTT. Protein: CASSLKGGVNTEAFF.

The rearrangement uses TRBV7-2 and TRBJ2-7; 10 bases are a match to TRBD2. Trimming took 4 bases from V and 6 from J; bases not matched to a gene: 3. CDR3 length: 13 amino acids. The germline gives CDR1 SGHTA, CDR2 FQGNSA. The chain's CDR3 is CASSSGLALEQYF. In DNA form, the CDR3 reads TGTGCCAGCAGCTCGGGACTAGCGCTCGAGCAGTACTTC. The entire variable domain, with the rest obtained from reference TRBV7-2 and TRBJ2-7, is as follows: GAGVSQSPSNKVTEKGKDVELRCDPISGHTALYWYRQSLGQGLEFLIYFQGNSAPDKSGLPSDRFSAERTGGSVSTLTIQRTQQEDSAVYLCASSSGLALEQYFGPGTRLTVT.

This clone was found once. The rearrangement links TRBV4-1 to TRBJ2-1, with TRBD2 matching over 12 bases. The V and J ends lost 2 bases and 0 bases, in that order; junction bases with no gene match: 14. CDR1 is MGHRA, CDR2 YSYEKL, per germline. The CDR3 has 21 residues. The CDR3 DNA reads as TGCGCCAGCAGCCAATCCCCCGGGGGGCTAGCGGGAGGGCCCTCCTACAATGAGCAGTTCTTC. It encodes CASSQSPGGLAGGPSYNEQFF.

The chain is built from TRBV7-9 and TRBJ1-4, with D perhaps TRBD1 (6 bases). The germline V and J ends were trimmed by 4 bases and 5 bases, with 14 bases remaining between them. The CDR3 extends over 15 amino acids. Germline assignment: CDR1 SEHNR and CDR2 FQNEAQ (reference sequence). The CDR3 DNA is TGTGCCAGCAGCTCGCCCCGGACAGCGAATGAAAAACTGTTTTTT. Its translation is CASSSPRTANEKLFF.

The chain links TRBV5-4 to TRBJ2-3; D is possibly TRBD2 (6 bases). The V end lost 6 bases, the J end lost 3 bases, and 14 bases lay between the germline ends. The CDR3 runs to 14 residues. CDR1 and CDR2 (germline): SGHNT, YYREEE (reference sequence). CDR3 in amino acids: CASNRDSTTDTQYF. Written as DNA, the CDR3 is TGTGCCAGCAATAGGGACTCGACTACAGATACGCAGTATTTT. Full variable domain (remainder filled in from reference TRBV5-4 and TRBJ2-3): ETGVTQSPTHLIKTRGQQVTLRCSSQSGHNTVSWYQQALGQGPQFIFQYYREEENGRGNFPPRFSGLQFPNYSSELNVNALELDDSALYLCASNRDSTTDTQYFGPGTRLTVL.

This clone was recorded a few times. This CDR3 is CASSRDRGYEQYF. The CDR3 coding sequence is TGTGCCAGCAGTAGGGACAGGGGCTACGAGCAGTACTTC. This rearrangement joins TRBV3-1 (or the pseudogene TRBV3-2) to TRBJ2-7, with 10 bases fitting TRBD1. The junction had 2 bases not matched to a gene; V was cut back by 6 bases and J by 3 bases. The V gene's germline CDR1 is LGHDT and CDR2 YNNKEL (reference sequence). This CDR3 contains 13 residues.

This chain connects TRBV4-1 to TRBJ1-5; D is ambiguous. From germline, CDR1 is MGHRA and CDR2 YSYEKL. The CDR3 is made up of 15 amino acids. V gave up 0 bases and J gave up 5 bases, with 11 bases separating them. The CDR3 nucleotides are TGCGCCAGCAGCCAAGAGGGTAGTGGGCATCAGCCCCAGCATTTT. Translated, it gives CASSQEGSGHQPQHF.

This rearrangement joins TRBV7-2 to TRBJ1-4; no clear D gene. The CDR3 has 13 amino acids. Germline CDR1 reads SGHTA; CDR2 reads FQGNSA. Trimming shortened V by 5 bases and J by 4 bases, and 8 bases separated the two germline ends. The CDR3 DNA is TGTGCCAGCAGCGAACAGTATAATGAAAAACTGTTTTTT. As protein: CASSEQYNEKLFF.

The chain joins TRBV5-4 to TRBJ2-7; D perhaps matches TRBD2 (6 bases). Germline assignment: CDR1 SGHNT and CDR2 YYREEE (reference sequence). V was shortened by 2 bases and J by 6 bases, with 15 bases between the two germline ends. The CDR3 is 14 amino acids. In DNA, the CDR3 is TGTGCCAGCAGCTTCGACGGTTGGGGAGGCGAGCAGTACTTC. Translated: CASSFDGWGGEQYF. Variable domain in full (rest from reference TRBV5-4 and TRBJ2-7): ETGVTQSPTHLIKTRGQQVTLRCSSQSGHNTVSWYQQALGQGPQFIFQYYREEENGRGNFPPRFSGLQFPNYSSELNVNALELDDSALYLCASSFDGWGGEQYFGPGTRLTVT.